This record looks at one TCR beta chain sequence and its context. No cognate antigen has been identified for it. The sample holds no much larger clone one base away, and base qualities are not on file. The collaborating institutions used their own protocols to collect whole blood in K2EDTA tubes. For TCRbeta analysis, collaborators shipped samples as frozen whole blood, isolated PBMCs, or DNA extracted from either of those sample types. The immunoSEQ Assay, a bias-controlled multiplex PCR, was used to amplify TCRbeta CDR3 regions from genomic DNA. The published analysis was carried out like this. Nucleated cell counts per sample were estimated from amplification of reference gene primers within the assay. To quantify the absolute abundance of each unique TCRbeta CDR3 rearrangement, sequence reads were collapsed and filtered. For each sample, productive Simpson clonality was calculated by taking the square root of Simpson's diversity index across productive rearrangements. TCRdb holds this immuneACCESS table with in-frame rearrangements only. Some clones are missing; in checked studies, unresolved V genes explain under half, and the rest has no known cause. V, J and clone size are taken as reported in that table, and D and trimming were inferred from the DNA itself. The sample contains about 410,000 clones, 80% to 90% of them found a single time. Of the sample, roughly 1.4% is held by the ten largest clones.

The data belong to a study of blood T cell repertoires in COVID-19 (dated by TCRdb to the early 2020s). About the study as a whole: Samples covering the acute and convalescent phases of COVID-19 were provided by collaborators in the United States, Italy and Spain. The material from the prospective study consisted of cDNA or gDNA derived from T cells, B-cell-depleted T cells, or PBMCs. Subjects who had been exposed to COVID-19, were actively infected with it, or had recovered from it provided the deeply sampled blood TCRbeta repertoires that made up the dataset. A freely available public database, intended as a resource for researchers studying the immune response to SARS-CoV-2, is where the repertoires were released. The samples were drawn from two sources: the first 160 participants of the ongoing ImmuneRACE study, and about 1,300 subjects contributed by 6 global collaborators. Sample metadata almost always included a de-identified subject ID, COVID-19 status, age in years and sex. HLA class I and class II types, where available, came from metadata supplied by the sample provider rather than from assay-based typing.

V is reduced by 3 bases and J by 5 bases, leaving a spacing of 9 bases between them. Sequences KGHDR (CDR1) and SFDVKD (CDR2) are obtained from the germline V gene. The CDR3, cysteine through phenylalanine, is 13 amino acids long. Of all the DNA, just the CDR3 is kept, 39 bases in frame from base 1. Findings and caveats that apply to the study as a whole: The amount of clinical and demographic metadata varied by source and participant and was provided uncurated.

The chain uses TRBV24-1 and TRBJ1-2; there is no confident call for the D gene. The clonotype originates from a woman in her 30s with active or convalescent COVID-19. Sequencing used peripheral blood. The DNA sequence reads TGTGCCACCAGTGATGGAGGCCTTTATGGCTACACCTTC. It translates to CATSDGGLYGYTF.